The rows below give T cell receptor beta chains drawn from one sample of a study of blood T cell repertoires in COVID-19. Sequencing used immunoSEQ multiplex PCR; TCRdb keeps in-frame clones, though not all of them. The sample has approximately 150,000 clones; about 86% are singletons. Sequenced sample: peripheral blood. The receptor set was obtained from a woman older than 75 with acute or convalescent COVID-19. The CDR3 runs from the conserved cysteine through the conserved F or W. D genes are given only for firm matches. Clone size is shown for a subset of rows, as once, few, many or a class of expanded clone.

j_call | v_call | d_call | clone_size | cdr3_nt | cdr3_aa
TRBJ2-1 | TRBV20-1 | - | - | TGCAGTGCAACTCCTAAGAATGAGCAGTTCTTC | CSATPKNEQFF
TRBJ1-1 | TRBV4-1 | - | - | TGCGCCAGCAGCCAAGATCACAGATCCTACACTGAAGCTTTCTTT | CASSQDHRSYTEAFF
TRBJ2-5 | TRBV5-1 | - | - | TGCGCCAGCAGCTTGCTCCCGTTCCAAGAGACCCAGTACTTC | CASSLLPFQETQYF
TRBJ1-1 | TRBV6-5 | - | - | TGTGCCAGCAGGGGAGTAAACACTGAAGCTTTCTTT | CASRGVNTEAFF
TRBJ2-5 | TRBV20-1 | - | once | TGCAGTGCCCGGGAGTACGAGGCCCAGTACTTC | CSAREYEAQYF
TRBJ2-7 | TRBV19 | - | - | TGTGCCAGTAGTATGGGGGCTACAGGCCCCGGAGCCTACGAGCAGTACTTC | CASSMGATGPGAYEQYF
TRBJ1-4 | TRBV4-2 | - | - | TGTGCCAGCAGCCAAGAGAGGGTTTGGGCAGGGGCGGCAACTAATGAAAAACTGTTTTTT | CASSQERVWAGAATNEKLFF
TRBJ2-7 | TRBV19 | TRBD2 | - | TGTGCCAGTAGTATAGAAGGGAGGGACTACGAGCAGTACTTC | CASSIEGRDYEQYF
TRBJ1-1 | TRBV28 | - | - | TGTGTTATTGGGGCCACTGAAGCTTTCTTT | CVIGATEAFF
TRBJ2-3 | TRBV5-1 | TRBD2 | - | TGCGCCAGCAGCTTGAGTAGCGGGAGAAGCACAGATACGCAGTATTTT | CASSLSSGRSTDTQYF
TRBJ1-6 | TRBV19 | - | - | TGTGCCAGTAGGGGGGCGGGGGATTCACCCCTCCACTTT | CASRGAGDSPLHF
TRBJ2-3 | TRBV7-2 | TRBD2 | - | TGTGCCAGCAGCGCGACTAGCGGGCAGGCAGATACGCAGTATTTT | CASSATSGQADTQYF
TRBJ1-6 | TRBV3-1/TRBV3-2 | - | - | TGTGCCAGCAGCCAGGTGTTAGATTCACCCCTCCACTTT | CASSQVLDSPLHF